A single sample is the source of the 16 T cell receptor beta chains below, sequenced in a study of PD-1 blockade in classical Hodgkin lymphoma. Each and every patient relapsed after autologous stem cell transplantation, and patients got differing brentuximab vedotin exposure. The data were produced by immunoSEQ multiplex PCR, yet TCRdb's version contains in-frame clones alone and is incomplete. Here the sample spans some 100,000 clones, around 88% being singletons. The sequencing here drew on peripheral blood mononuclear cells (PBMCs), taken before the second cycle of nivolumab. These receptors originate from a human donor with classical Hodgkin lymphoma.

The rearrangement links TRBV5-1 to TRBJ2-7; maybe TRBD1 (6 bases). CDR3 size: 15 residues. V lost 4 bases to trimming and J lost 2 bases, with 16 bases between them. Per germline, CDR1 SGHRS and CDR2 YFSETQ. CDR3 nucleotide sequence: TGCGCCAGCAGCCCCTCGACAGGAGCCACCTACGAGCAGTACTTC. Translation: CASSPSTGATYEQYF.

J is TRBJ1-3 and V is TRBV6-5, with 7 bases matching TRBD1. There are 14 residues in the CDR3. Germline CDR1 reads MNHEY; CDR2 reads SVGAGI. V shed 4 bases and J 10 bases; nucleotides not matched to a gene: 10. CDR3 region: CASSSTGLLNTIYF. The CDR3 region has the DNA TGTGCCAGCAGTTCGACAGGGCTACTGAATACCATATATTTT.

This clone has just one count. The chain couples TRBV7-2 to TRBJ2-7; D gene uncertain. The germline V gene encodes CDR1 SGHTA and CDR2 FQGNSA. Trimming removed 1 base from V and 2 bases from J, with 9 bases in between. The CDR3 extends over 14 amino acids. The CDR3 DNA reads TGTGCCAGCAGCTTAGGGGCAGACGCCTACGAGCAGTACTTC. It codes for CASSLGADAYEQYF.

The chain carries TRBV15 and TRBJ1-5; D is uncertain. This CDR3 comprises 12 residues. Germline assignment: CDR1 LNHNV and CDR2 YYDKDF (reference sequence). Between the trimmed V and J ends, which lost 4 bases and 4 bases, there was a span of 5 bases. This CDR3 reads CATSTLNQPQHF. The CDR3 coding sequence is TGTGCCACCAGCACCCTAAATCAGCCCCAGCATTTT.

The CDR3 DNA is TGTGCCAGCAGCGGAGGGAAGGGGAGTGTCTCTGAAGCTTTCTTT. Its translation: CASSGGKGSVSEAFF. The rearrangement links TRBV7-3 to TRBJ1-1; TRBD1 might be the D (5 bases). This CDR3 comprises 15 residues. The V gene's germline CDR1 is SGHTA and CDR2 FQGTGA. V was trimmed by 5 bases and J by 6 bases, leaving 19 bases between them.

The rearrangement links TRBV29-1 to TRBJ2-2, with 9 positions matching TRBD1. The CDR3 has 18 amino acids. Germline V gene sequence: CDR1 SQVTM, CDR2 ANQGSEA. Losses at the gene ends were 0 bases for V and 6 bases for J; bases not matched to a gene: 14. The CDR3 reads CSVEEWTGALSGAGELFF. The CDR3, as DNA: TGCAGCGTTGAAGAGTGGACAGGGGCGTTATCTGGCGCCGGGGAGCTGTTTTTT.

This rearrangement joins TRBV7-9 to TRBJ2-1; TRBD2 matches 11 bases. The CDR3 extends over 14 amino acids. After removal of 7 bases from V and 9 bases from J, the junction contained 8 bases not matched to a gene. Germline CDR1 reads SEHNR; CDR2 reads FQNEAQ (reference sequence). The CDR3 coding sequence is TGTGCCAGCACCAATAGCGGGGGGGCCGCTGAGCAGTTCTTC. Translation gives CASTNSGGAAEQFF.

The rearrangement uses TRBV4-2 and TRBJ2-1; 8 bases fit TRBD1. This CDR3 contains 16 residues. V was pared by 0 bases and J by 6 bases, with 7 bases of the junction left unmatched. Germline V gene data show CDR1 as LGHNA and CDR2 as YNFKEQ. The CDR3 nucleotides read TGTGCCAGCAGCCAAGATTCAGGGGGCGCGGTCAATGAGCAGTTCTTC. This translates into CASSQDSGGAVNEQFF.

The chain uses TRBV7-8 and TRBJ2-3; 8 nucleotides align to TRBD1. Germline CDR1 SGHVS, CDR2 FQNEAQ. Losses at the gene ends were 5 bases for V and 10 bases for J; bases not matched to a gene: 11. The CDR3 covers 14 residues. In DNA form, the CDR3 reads TGTGCCAGCAGCCCCCAGGGGGCCCGGGTTTCGCAGTATTTT. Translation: CASSPQGARVSQYF.

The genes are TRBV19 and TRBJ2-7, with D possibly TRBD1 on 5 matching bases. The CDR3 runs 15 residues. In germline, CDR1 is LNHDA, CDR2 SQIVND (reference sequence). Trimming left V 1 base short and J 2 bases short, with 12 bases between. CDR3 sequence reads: CASSIVGEVPYEQYF. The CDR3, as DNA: TGTGCCAGTAGTATAGTAGGGGAAGTCCCCTACGAGCAGTACTTC.

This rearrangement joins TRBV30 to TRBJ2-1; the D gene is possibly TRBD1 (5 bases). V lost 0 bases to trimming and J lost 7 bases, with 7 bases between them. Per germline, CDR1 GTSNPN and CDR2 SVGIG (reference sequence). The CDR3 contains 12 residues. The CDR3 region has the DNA TGTGCCTGGAGTGTATCAGGGAATGAGCAGTTCTTC. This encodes CAWSVSGNEQFF.

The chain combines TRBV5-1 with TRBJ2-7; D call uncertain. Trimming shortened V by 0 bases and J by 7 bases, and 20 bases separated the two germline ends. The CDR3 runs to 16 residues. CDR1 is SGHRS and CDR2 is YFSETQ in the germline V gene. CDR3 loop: CASSLEPGLPALEQYF. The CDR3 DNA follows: TGCGCCAGCAGCTTGGAACCGGGCCTTCCCGCCTTGGAGCAGTACTTC.

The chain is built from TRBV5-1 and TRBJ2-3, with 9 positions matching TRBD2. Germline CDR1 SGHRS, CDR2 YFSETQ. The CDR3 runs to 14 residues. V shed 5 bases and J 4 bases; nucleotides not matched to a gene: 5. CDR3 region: CASSAGGGADTQYF. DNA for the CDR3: TGCGCCAGCAGTGCGGGCGGGGGGGCAGATACGCAGTATTTT.

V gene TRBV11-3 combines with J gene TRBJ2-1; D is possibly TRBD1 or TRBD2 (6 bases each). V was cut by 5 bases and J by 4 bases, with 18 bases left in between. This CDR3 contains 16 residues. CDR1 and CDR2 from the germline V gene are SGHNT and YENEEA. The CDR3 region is CASSTGGGSWYNEQFF. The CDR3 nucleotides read TGTGCCAGCAGCACCGGAGGGGGATCGTGGTACAATGAGCAGTTCTTC. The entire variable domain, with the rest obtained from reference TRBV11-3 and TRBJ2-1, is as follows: EAGVVQSPRYKIIEKKQPVAFWCNPISGHNTLYWYLQNLGQGPELLIRYENEEAVDDSQLPKDRFSAERLKGVDSTLKIQPAELGDSAVYLCASSTGGGSWYNEQFFGPGTRLTVL.

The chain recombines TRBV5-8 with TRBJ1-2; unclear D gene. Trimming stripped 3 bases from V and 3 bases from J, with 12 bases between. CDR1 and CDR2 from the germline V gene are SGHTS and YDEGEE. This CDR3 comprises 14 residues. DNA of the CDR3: TGTGCCAGCAGCTCTCCCGGCCGCTACTATGGCTACACCTTC. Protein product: CASSSPGRYYGYTF.

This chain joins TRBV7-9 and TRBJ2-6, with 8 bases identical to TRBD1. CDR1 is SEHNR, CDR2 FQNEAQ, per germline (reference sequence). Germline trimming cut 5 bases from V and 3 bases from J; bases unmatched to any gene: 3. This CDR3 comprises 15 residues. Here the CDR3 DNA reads TGTGCCAGCAGCGACAGGGGTGGTGGGGCCAACGTCCTGACTTTC. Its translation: CASSDRGGGANVLTF.